The sequence of this T cell receptor (beta chain) was determined in a study of early T cells in non-severe SARS-CoV-2 infection (dated by TCRdb to the early 2020s). As for the study more broadly: Bulk RNA from unsorted whole blood was used for TCR sequencing, so alpha and beta chains could not be paired.

Study-level results and caveats: VDJdb matching was skewed toward anti-spike CD8 responses and likely underestimated virus-specific expansions by missing private and CD4 specificities.

This clonotype was observed at least ten times. The target of this receptor is not known. The record has no base qualities; no much larger clone is one base away. The CDR3, cysteine through phenylalanine, is 15 amino acids long. Left in the record is the CDR3 DNA by itself, 45 bases read in frame from the first base. V and J are truncated by 0 bases and 6 bases respectively, leaving an intervening sequence of 15 bases. The germline V gene (reference sequence) supplies CDR1 DFQATT and CDR2 SNEGSKA. The library was obtained by 5' RACE. Sequencing was carried out with a NextSeq 500. Unique molecular identifiers were attached to individual cDNA molecules in the TCR library protocol so that sequencing error and PCR bias could be corrected. TCR alpha and beta chains were both sequenced, and the abundances of alpha and beta sequences in each sample were closely correlated with each other. On the authors' methods: Decombinator V4 was used to annotate TCR sequences for V gene, J gene and CDR3. Expanded TCRs were defined as changing significantly between any two time points under a Poisson model with p below 0.0001. TCR abundances were normalised to the total number of TCRs sequenced per sample and expressed as counts per million. TRAV1-2 paired with TRAJ12, TRAJ20 or TRAJ33 defined MAIT TCRs, while TRAV10 paired with TRAJ18 defined iNKT TCRs. VDJdb, accessed 1 November 2021, was searched for CMV, EBV and SARS-CoV-2 annotated TCRs, excluding TCRs annotated for multiple antigens. TCRdb reanalyzed the raw reads on its own, using fastp at Q25 for trimming and MiXCR for clone calling, and kept in-frame beta chains. Rows with one shared CDR3 protein collapse into an entry with the most common genes and DNA. Clone size and V and J calls follow TCRdb, not the original study. The sample table records fewer than 90,000 distinct CDR3 sequences; about 14% of these occur just once. The ten largest clones capture 11% of the sample.

The study was a case-control design nested within a healthcare worker cohort in London, UK, with weekly nasopharyngeal swab PCR tests and blood sampling. Healthcare workers were recruited between 23 and 31 March 2020, during the week of the UK lockdown, and were followed weekly for up to roughly 16 weeks. Sequencing was performed on whole blood. This chain joins TRBV20-1 to TRBJ2-1; possibly the D gene is TRBD1, per 6 matching bases. This TCR came from an adult who was a healthcare worker with PCR-confirmed SARS-CoV-2 infection or an uninfected control (not recorded which). The encoded CDR3 is CSARDLPGVGNEQFF. Here is the DNA: TGCAGTGCTAGAGATTTACCAGGGGTGGGCAATGAGCAGTTCTTC.